These T cell receptor beta chains were read from a single sample in a study of low-dose radiotherapy and immunotherapy resistance in tumors. TCRdb called the reads again in MiXCR, with one record for every CDR3 protein. Here the sample spans more than 70,000 distinct CDR3 sequences, less than 25% being singletons. This material consisted of PBMCs, taken after low-dose radiotherapy plus immunotherapy. All receptors come from a female donor with ovarian cancer. The CDR3 runs from the conserved cysteine through the conserved F or W. The D gene is left open where the match is weak. The size field is filled for only some rows; it gives once, few, many or a size class.

V gene: TRBV24-1; D gene: .; CDR3 length: 11; J gene: TRBJ2-4; clone size: many; CDR3 DNA: TGTGCCACCAGTGACAAGGACATTCAGTACTTC; CDR3 protein: CATSDKDIQYF
V gene: TRBV7-2; D gene: .; CDR3 length: 15; J gene: TRBJ1-3; clone size: many; CDR3 DNA: TGTGCCAGCAGCTTAGTTCCGGGAGCTGGAAACACCATATATTTT; CDR3 protein: CASSLVPGAGNTIYF
V gene: TRBV2; D gene: .; CDR3 length: 14; J gene: TRBJ1-1; clone size: many; CDR3 DNA: TGTGCCAGCACCGAAACGACCTTAGACACTGAAGCTTTCTTT; CDR3 protein: CASTETTLDTEAFF
V gene: TRBV2; D gene: .; CDR3 length: 15; J gene: TRBJ2-1; clone size: many; CDR3 DNA: TGTGCCAGCGACGGGGAACTTTACAGGGACGATGAGCAGTTCTTC; CDR3 protein: CASDGELYRDDEQFF
V gene: TRBV10-3; D gene: TRBD2; CDR3 length: 15; J gene: TRBJ2-5; clone size: many; CDR3 DNA: TGTGCCATCAGTGACCCGGGGGGTTCCCAAGAGACCCAGTACTTC; CDR3 protein: CAISDPGGSQETQYF
V gene: TRBV5-1; D gene: TRBD2; CDR3 length: 18; J gene: TRBJ2-5; clone size: many; CDR3 DNA: TGCGCCAGCAGCTTGCGTTTCCGCGGGGGGGACAGATCCGAGACCCAGTACTTC; CDR3 protein: CASSLRFRGGDRSETQYF
V gene: TRBV6-2/TRBV6-3; D gene: .; CDR3 length: 12; J gene: TRBJ2-5; clone size: .; CDR3 DNA: TGTGCCAGCAGTGCCGGGGCGGAGACCCAGTACTTC; CDR3 protein: CASSAGAETQYF
V gene: TRBV9; D gene: .; CDR3 length: 13; J gene: TRBJ1-5; clone size: many; CDR3 DNA: TGTGCCAGCAGCGCCCACCAAAATCAGCCCCAGCATTTT; CDR3 protein: CASSAHQNQPQHF
V gene: TRBV2; D gene: TRBD2; CDR3 length: 14; J gene: TRBJ2-5; clone size: many; CDR3 DNA: TGTGCCAGCAGTGGGGGACTAGCGGGAGAGACCCAGTACTTC; CDR3 protein: CASSGGLAGETQYF
V gene: TRBV24-1; D gene: .; CDR3 length: 15; J gene: TRBJ2-1; clone size: few; CDR3 DNA: TGTTCGACCAGGGGGGGGGCCCGACAGTACAATGAGCAGTTCTTC; CDR3 protein: CSTRGGARQYNEQFF
V gene: TRBV7-9; D gene: TRBD1; CDR3 length: 12; J gene: TRBJ2-7; clone size: many; CDR3 DNA: TGTGCCAGCAGCCACCAGGGGGCCGAGCAGTACTTC; CDR3 protein: CASSHQGAEQYF
V gene: TRBV7-6; D gene: TRBD1; CDR3 length: 17; J gene: TRBJ2-2; clone size: many; CDR3 DNA: TGTGCCAGCAGCCCCAGACCGGGACAGGGTATGCCCGGGGAGCTGTTTTTT; CDR3 protein: CASSPRPGQGMPGELFF
V gene: TRBV19; D gene: .; CDR3 length: 13; J gene: TRBJ2-7; clone size: many; CDR3 DNA: TGTGCCAGTAGCAATACAGGGACCTACGAGCAGTACTTC; CDR3 protein: CASSNTGTYEQYF
V gene: TRBV28; D gene: TRBD2; CDR3 length: 14; J gene: TRBJ2-2; clone size: .; CDR3 DNA: TGTGCCAGCAGTTTAGGGCTAGCGGGCGGGGAGCTGTTTTTT; CDR3 protein: CASSLGLAGGELFF
V gene: TRBV5-3; D gene: .; CDR3 length: 15; J gene: TRBJ1-6; clone size: .; CDR3 DNA: TGTGCCAGCAGGGCCGACAGGACGGCTTCGTCACCCCTCCACTTT; CDR3 protein: CASRADRTASSPLHF
V gene: TRBV4-1; D gene: TRBD1; CDR3 length: 17; J gene: TRBJ2-2; clone size: .; CDR3 DNA: TGCGCCAGCAGCCAAACCACAGGGGGCTTGAACACCGGGGAGCTGTTTTTT; CDR3 protein: CASSQTTGGLNTGELFF
V gene: TRBV14; D gene: TRBD2; CDR3 length: 17; J gene: TRBJ2-4; clone size: few; CDR3 DNA: TGTGCCAGCAGCCAAGATCCGGGGACTAGCGGATACAATGAGCAGTACTTC; CDR3 protein: CASSQDPGTSGYNEQYF